This entry is about one T cell receptor beta chain. The antigen remains undetermined. The CDR3 spans 14 residues. V was clipped by 5 bases and J by 7 bases; unmatched bases: 10. Germline V gives CDR1 MNHEY, CDR2 SVGAGI. This sample stems from a study of shared clonotypes between healthy human individuals. Study findings and constraints: Donors were few, which limited the genetic and exposure-history diversity represented.

Naive CD8 cells comprised CD45RO-negative, CCR7-positively selected cells, excluding terminally differentiated effector memory CD45RA+ cells. Profiled with immunoSEQ multiplex PCR; TCRdb holds only in-frame clones, not every one. The top ten hold 1.7% of the sample, which has about 2.1 million clones, about 92% seen once. The sequence was obtained from a man between 18 and 29 years old in good health. Some clones in this sample may be carry-over from other donors' samples. The rearrangement uses TRBV6-5 and TRBJ1-2; 7 bases align to TRBD1. What was sequenced was naive CD8+ T cells from PBMCs. The CDR3 region has the DNA TGTGCCAGCAGTAGTCACAGGGGAACGGGTGGCTACACCTTC. It translates to CASSSHRGTGGYTF.